Below are 4 T cell receptor beta chains sequenced from a single sample in a study of shared clonotypes between healthy human individuals (TCRdb year 2020). The library was produced with the immunoSEQ multiplex PCR assay. The source is immuneACCESS, and TCRdb retained only in-frame sequences with V and J called. Part of the clones is not carried over; for the studies checked, unresolved V genes explain less than half of this, and the remainder is unexplained. The sample table holds approximately 400,000 clones, of which around 96% were seen once. About 0.32% of the sample comes from the top ten. Sample: memory CD8+ T cells sorted from blood. The cell subset or site label for this specimen denotes: CD45RO+ cells pooled with CCR7-negative TemRA cells. The source of these receptors is a man aged 25-45 years in good health.

V is TRBV5-1 and J is TRBJ2-5; D is ambiguous. CDR1 SGHRS and CDR2 YFSETQ come from the germline V gene. The germline V and J ends were trimmed by 0 bases and 5 bases, with 20 bases remaining between them. The CDR3 has 17 residues. The chain's CDR3 is CASSLAGATRPQETQYF. CDR3 in DNA: TGCGCCAGCAGCTTGGCCGGCGCGACGCGGCCGCAGGAGACCCAGTACTTC.

The V gene is TRBV28, the J gene TRBJ2-1; 12 nucleotides agree with TRBD2. V lost 8 bases, J lost 5 bases, and 16 bases stayed unmatched. In germline, CDR1 is MDHEN, CDR2 SYDVKM. There are 18 residues in the CDR3. CDR3 in DNA: TGTGCCAGCGGAGGTAAGCTAGCGGGAGGGCCTTCGGACAATGAGCAGTTCTTC. Its translation is CASGGKLAGGPSDNEQFF.

The chain recombines TRBV2 with TRBJ2-1; TRBD1 matches 9 bases. The CDR3 covers 14 residues. The V and J ends lost 3 bases and 7 bases, in that order; junction bases with no gene match: 4. Germline V lookup: CDR1 SNHLY, CDR2 FYNNEI. CDR3 residues: CASSERDRANEQFF. Here the CDR3 DNA reads TGTGCCAGCAGTGAGAGGGACAGGGCTAATGAGCAGTTCTTC.

The chain couples TRBV5-5 to TRBJ2-2, with D possibly being TRBD1 (6 bases). Germline loops: CDR1 SGHKS, CDR2 YYEKEE (reference sequence). This CDR3 region has 14 residues. The ends were cut back, 4 bases at V and 1 base at J, with 8 bases in the middle. CDR3: CASSPTGNTGELFF. CDR3 coding DNA: TGTGCCAGCAGCCCGACAGGGAACACCGGGGAGCTGTTTTTT.